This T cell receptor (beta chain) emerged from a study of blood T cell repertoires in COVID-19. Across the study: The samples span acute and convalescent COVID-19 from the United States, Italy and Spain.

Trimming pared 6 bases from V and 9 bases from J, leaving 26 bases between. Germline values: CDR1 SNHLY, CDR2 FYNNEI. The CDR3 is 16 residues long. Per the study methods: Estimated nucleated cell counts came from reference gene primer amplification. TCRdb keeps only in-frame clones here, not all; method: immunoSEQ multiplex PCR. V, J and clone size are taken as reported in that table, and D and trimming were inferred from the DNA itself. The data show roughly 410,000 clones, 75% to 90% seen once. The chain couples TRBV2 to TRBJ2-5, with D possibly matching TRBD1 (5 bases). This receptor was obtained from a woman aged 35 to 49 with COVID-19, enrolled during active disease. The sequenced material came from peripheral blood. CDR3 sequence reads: CASSPTTGPWKRPQYF. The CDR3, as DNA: TGTGCCAGCAGCCCCACCACAGGTCCTTGGAAGAGACCCCAGTACTTC.